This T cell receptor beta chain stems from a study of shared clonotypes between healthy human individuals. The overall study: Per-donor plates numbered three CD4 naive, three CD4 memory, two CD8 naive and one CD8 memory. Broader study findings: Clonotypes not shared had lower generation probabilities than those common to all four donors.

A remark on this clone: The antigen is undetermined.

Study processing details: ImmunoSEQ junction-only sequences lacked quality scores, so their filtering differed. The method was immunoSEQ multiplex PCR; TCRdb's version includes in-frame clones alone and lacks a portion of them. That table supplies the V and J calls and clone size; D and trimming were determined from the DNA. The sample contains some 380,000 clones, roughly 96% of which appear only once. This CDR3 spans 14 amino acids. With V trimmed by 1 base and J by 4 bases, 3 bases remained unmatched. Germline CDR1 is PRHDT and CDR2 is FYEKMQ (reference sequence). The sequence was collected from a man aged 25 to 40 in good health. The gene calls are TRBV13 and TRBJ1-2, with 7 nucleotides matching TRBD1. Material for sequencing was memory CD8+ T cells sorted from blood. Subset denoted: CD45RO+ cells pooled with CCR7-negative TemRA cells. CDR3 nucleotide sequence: TGTGCCAGCAGCTTAGTTGCAGGGGGCTATGGCTACACCTTC. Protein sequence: CASSLVAGGYGYTF.